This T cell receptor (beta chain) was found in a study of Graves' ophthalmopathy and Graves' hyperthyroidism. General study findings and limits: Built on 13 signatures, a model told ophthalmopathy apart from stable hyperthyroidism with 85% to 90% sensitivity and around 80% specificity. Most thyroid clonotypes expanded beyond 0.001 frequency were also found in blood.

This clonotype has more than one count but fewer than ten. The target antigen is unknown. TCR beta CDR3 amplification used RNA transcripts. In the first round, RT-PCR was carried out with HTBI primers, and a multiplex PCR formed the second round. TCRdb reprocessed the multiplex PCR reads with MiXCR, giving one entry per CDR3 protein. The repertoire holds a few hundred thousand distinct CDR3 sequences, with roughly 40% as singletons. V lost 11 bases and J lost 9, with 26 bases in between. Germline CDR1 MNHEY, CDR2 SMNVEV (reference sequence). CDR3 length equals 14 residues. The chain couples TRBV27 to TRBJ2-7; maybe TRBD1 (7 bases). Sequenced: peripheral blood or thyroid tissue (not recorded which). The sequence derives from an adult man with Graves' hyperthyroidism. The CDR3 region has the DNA TGTGCCCCTGCCGGGGGTAGGGGGCGTTTTGGGCAGTACTTC. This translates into CAPAGGRGRFGQYF.